Following are 2 T cell receptor beta chains from one sample sequenced in a study of long-term antiretroviral therapy in people with HIV. At the survey level, the v3.0 immunoSEQ assay was run. The data were produced by immunoSEQ multiplex PCR, yet TCRdb's version contains in-frame clones alone and is incomplete. This sample has about 24,000 clones, with roughly 84% found just once. The input for sequencing was unsorted PBMCs, taken 3 years after starting antiretroviral therapy. Source of these receptors: a man in his forties or fifties with HIV.

The chain uses TRBV6-6 and TRBJ1-1, with 7 nucleotides matching TRBD1. This CDR3 region has 14 residues. Trimming took 5 bases from V and 4 from J; bases not matched to a gene: 7. Germline values: CDR1 MNHNY, CDR2 SVGAGI (reference sequence). CDR3 coding DNA: TGTGCCAGCAGTAGGGACAGAGTTTTCACTGAAGCTTTCTTT. This translates into CASSRDRVFTEAFF.

V and J are TRBV10-2 and TRBJ2-7, with D possibly TRBD1 on 6 matching bases. CDR1 WSHSY and CDR2 SAAADI come from the germline V gene. V lost 2 bases and J lost 2, with 7 bases in between. The CDR3 extends over 13 amino acids. The CDR3 bases are TGCGCCAGCAGTGAGGGGGGCCCCTACGAGCAGTACTTC. It encodes CASSEGGPYEQYF.